These T cell receptor beta chains were read from a single sample in a study of blood T cells in healthy people across ages. A single record per CDR3 protein comes from TCRdb applying MiXCR to the 5' RACE reads. The repertoire consists of 550,000 to 750,000 distinct CDR3 sequences, with approximately 21% occurring once and the leading ten covering roughly 3.9%. Sequences were obtained from blood. The receptors come from a man aged 70 or older in good health. Each CDR3 is given with its conserved first and last residue. The order of the fields is clone size, J gene, V gene, D gene, CDR3 protein, CDR3 DNA. The D gene is left open where the match is weak. Part of the rows lack a size; the others show once, few, many or a class for expanded clones.

clone_size: -; j_call: TRBJ2-7; v_call: TRBV20-1; d_call: -; cdr3_aa: CSARQGQDEQYF; cdr3_nt: TGCAGTGCTAGACAGGGTCAAGACGAGCAGTACTTC
clone_size: few; j_call: TRBJ2-5; v_call: TRBV27; d_call: TRBD2; cdr3_aa: CASSASGGRLEAQYF; cdr3_nt: TGTGCCAGCAGTGCCAGCGGGGGCAGACTAGAAGCCCAGTACTTC
clone_size: -; j_call: TRBJ2-2; v_call: TRBV6-2/TRBV6-3; d_call: -; cdr3_aa: CASRTHATGELFF; cdr3_nt: TGTGCCAGCAGGACGCATGCCACCGGGGAGCTGTTTTTT
clone_size: -; j_call: TRBJ2-1; v_call: TRBV28; d_call: -; cdr3_aa: CASGGGRSNEQFF; cdr3_nt: TGTGCCAGCGGGGGCGGGCGAAGCAATGAGCAGTTCTTC
clone_size: few; j_call: TRBJ2-4; v_call: TRBV12-3/TRBV12-4; d_call: -; cdr3_aa: CASSLEVSPNIQYF; cdr3_nt: TGTGCCAGCAGTTTAGAGGTCAGCCCAAACATTCAGTACTTC
clone_size: few; j_call: TRBJ1-4; v_call: TRBV11-2; d_call: -; cdr3_aa: CASTLPREATNERLFF; cdr3_nt: TGTGCCAGCACCCTCCCCCGAGAGGCAACTAATGAAAGACTGTTTTTT
clone_size: -; j_call: TRBJ2-1; v_call: TRBV7-2; d_call: -; cdr3_aa: CASSSALNEQFF; cdr3_nt: TGTGCCAGCAGCTCCGCGCTGAATGAGCAGTTCTTC
clone_size: few; j_call: TRBJ1-4; v_call: TRBV7-2; d_call: -; cdr3_aa: CASSLRPRGGRSSEKLFF; cdr3_nt: TGTGCCAGCAGCCTCCGTCCCCGGGGAGGGAGGAGTAGTGAAAAACTGTTTTTT
clone_size: few; j_call: TRBJ1-4; v_call: TRBV4-1; d_call: -; cdr3_aa: CASRPGPATNEKLFF; cdr3_nt: TGCGCCAGCAGACCTGGGCCTGCAACTAATGAAAAACTGTTTTTT
clone_size: few; j_call: TRBJ2-2; v_call: TRBV4-3; d_call: -; cdr3_aa: CASSQDPLGARNTGELFF; cdr3_nt: TGCGCCAGCAGCCAAGATCCACTAGGGGCCCGGAACACCGGGGAGCTGTTTTTT
clone_size: -; j_call: TRBJ2-7; v_call: TRBV20-1; d_call: -; cdr3_aa: CSAKPGTRYEQYF; cdr3_nt: TGCAGTGCTAAACCCGGGACAAGATACGAGCAGTACTTC
clone_size: -; j_call: TRBJ2-3; v_call: TRBV5-1; d_call: TRBD2; cdr3_aa: CASSLGLAGAGTDTQYF; cdr3_nt: TGCGCCAGCAGCTTAGGACTAGCGGGAGCGGGCACAGATACGCAGTATTTT
clone_size: -; j_call: TRBJ2-5; v_call: TRBV28; d_call: -; cdr3_aa: CASSLQTGSGETQYF; cdr3_nt: TGTGCCAGCAGTTTACAAACAGGTAGTGGCGAGACCCAGTACTTC
clone_size: many; j_call: TRBJ1-1; v_call: TRBV14; d_call: -; cdr3_aa: CASSQVGTEAFF; cdr3_nt: TGTGCCAGCAGCCAAGTTGGGACTGAAGCTTTCTTT
clone_size: few; j_call: TRBJ2-3; v_call: TRBV29-1; d_call: -; cdr3_aa: CSVMGSGSTDTQYF; cdr3_nt: TGCAGCGTCATGGGGAGCGGGAGCACAGATACGCAGTATTTT
clone_size: -; j_call: TRBJ2-1; v_call: TRBV6-2/TRBV6-3; d_call: TRBD2; cdr3_aa: CASSKGLLAGLSDEQFF; cdr3_nt: TGTGCCAGCAGCAAGGGGTTACTAGCGGGATTATCCGATGAGCAGTTCTTC
clone_size: many; j_call: TRBJ2-7; v_call: TRBV5-6; d_call: TRBD1; cdr3_aa: CASRRGQGGSEQYF; cdr3_nt: TGTGCCAGCAGGCGCGGACAGGGTGGGAGCGAGCAGTACTTC
clone_size: -; j_call: TRBJ1-5; v_call: TRBV2; d_call: -; cdr3_aa: CASRGRGGSSQPQHF; cdr3_nt: TGTGCCAGCCGCGGTAGGGGGGGGAGCAGTCAGCCCCAGCATTTT
clone_size: few; j_call: TRBJ2-7; v_call: TRBV24-1; d_call: TRBD2; cdr3_aa: CATSDSGGGSTYEQYF; cdr3_nt: TGTGCCACCAGTGATAGTGGTGGCGGGAGTACCTACGAGCAGTACTTC
clone_size: -; j_call: TRBJ1-6; v_call: TRBV15; d_call: -; cdr3_aa: CATSRDLNSPLHF; cdr3_nt: TGCGCCACCAGCAGAGATTTGAATTCACCCCTCCACTTT
clone_size: -; j_call: TRBJ2-7; v_call: TRBV25-1; d_call: -; cdr3_aa: CASSVAGSLYEQYF; cdr3_nt: TGTGCCAGCAGTGTCGCGGGATCTCTTTACGAGCAGTACTTC
clone_size: -; j_call: TRBJ1-4; v_call: TRBV3-1; d_call: -; cdr3_aa: CASSHHDRGEKLFF; cdr3_nt: TGTGCCAGCAGCCACCACGACAGAGGTGAAAAACTGTTTTTT
clone_size: -; j_call: TRBJ2-3; v_call: TRBV7-7; d_call: -; cdr3_aa: CASSLGGGTSTDTQYF; cdr3_nt: TGTGCTAGCAGCTTAGGTGGGGGGACTAGCACAGATACGCAGTATTTT
clone_size: few; j_call: TRBJ2-5; v_call: TRBV28; d_call: TRBD2; cdr3_aa: CASERESREQYF; cdr3_nt: TGTGCCAGCGAGCGGGAATCGCGAGAGCAGTACTTC
clone_size: few; j_call: TRBJ2-5; v_call: TRBV25-1; d_call: -; cdr3_aa: CASSEFKGMETQYF; cdr3_nt: TGTGCCAGCAGTGAATTTAAGGGGATGGAGACCCAGTACTTC
clone_size: many; j_call: TRBJ2-3; v_call: TRBV2; d_call: TRBD2; cdr3_aa: CASSRTRWDTQYF; cdr3_nt: TGTGCCAGCAGTCGGACTAGATGGGATACGCAGTATTTT
clone_size: -; j_call: TRBJ1-4; v_call: TRBV2; d_call: TRBD1; cdr3_aa: CASSRDRANEKLFF; cdr3_nt: TGTGCCAGCAGCCGGGACAGGGCAAATGAAAAACTGTTTTTT
clone_size: few; j_call: TRBJ1-6; v_call: TRBV29-1; d_call: -; cdr3_aa: CSVPTGGDSSPLHF; cdr3_nt: TGCAGCGTTCCAACGGGGGGCGACTCCTCACCCCTCCACTTT
clone_size: few; j_call: TRBJ2-2; v_call: TRBV5-1; d_call: -; cdr3_aa: CASSPTVGANTGELFF; cdr3_nt: TGCGCCAGCAGCCCTACTGTAGGCGCGAACACCGGGGAGCTGTTTTTT
clone_size: few; j_call: TRBJ1-4; v_call: TRBV6-1; d_call: -; cdr3_aa: CASSEGWGNEKLFF; cdr3_nt: TGTGCCAGCAGCGAGGGCTGGGGTAATGAAAAACTGTTTTTT
clone_size: -; j_call: TRBJ1-4; v_call: TRBV6-5; d_call: -; cdr3_aa: CASSYRVMGMGANEKLFF; cdr3_nt: TGTGCCAGCAGTTACCGGGTTATGGGTATGGGAGCTAATGAAAAACTGTTTTTT
clone_size: -; j_call: TRBJ1-3; v_call: TRBV4-3; d_call: -; cdr3_aa: CASSQAAGSGNTIYF; cdr3_nt: TGCGCCAGCAGCCAAGCGGCGGGGTCTGGAAACACCATATATTTT
clone_size: many; j_call: TRBJ2-2; v_call: TRBV4-1; d_call: -; cdr3_aa: CASSHGKGNTGELFF; cdr3_nt: TGCGCCAGCAGCCACGGGAAAGGGAACACCGGGGAGCTGTTTTTT
clone_size: -; j_call: TRBJ1-3; v_call: TRBV30; d_call: -; cdr3_aa: CACSLGGSGNTIYF; cdr3_nt: TGTGCCTGTTCTCTCGGGGGCTCTGGAAACACCATATATTTT
clone_size: many; j_call: TRBJ2-2; v_call: TRBV7-7; d_call: -; cdr3_aa: CASSRGTANTGELFF; cdr3_nt: TGTGCTAGCAGCCGCGGGACAGCGAACACCGGGGAGCTGTTTTTT
clone_size: many; j_call: TRBJ2-7; v_call: TRBV5-1; d_call: -; cdr3_aa: CASSHPDRNYEQYF; cdr3_nt: TGCGCCAGCAGCCACCCCGACAGAAACTACGAGCAGTACTTC
clone_size: -; j_call: TRBJ2-6; v_call: TRBV3-1; d_call: -; cdr3_aa: CASRALASGANVLTF; cdr3_nt: TGTGCCAGCAGGGCCCTTGCCTCTGGGGCCAACGTCCTGACCTTC
clone_size: -; j_call: TRBJ2-7; v_call: TRBV5-1; d_call: -; cdr3_aa: CASSFGQLSSYEQYF; cdr3_nt: TGCGCCAGCAGCTTTGGACAGCTGAGCTCCTACGAGCAGTACTTC
clone_size: many; j_call: TRBJ2-1; v_call: TRBV6-1; d_call: -; cdr3_aa: CASSELVEQFF; cdr3_nt: TGTGCCAGCAGTGAATTGGTTGAGCAGTTCTTC
clone_size: few; j_call: TRBJ2-3; v_call: TRBV4-2; d_call: TRBD1; cdr3_aa: CASSHALDPTGNPDTQYF; cdr3_nt: TGTGCCAGCAGCCACGCGCTGGACCCGACAGGGAACCCAGATACGCAGTATTTT